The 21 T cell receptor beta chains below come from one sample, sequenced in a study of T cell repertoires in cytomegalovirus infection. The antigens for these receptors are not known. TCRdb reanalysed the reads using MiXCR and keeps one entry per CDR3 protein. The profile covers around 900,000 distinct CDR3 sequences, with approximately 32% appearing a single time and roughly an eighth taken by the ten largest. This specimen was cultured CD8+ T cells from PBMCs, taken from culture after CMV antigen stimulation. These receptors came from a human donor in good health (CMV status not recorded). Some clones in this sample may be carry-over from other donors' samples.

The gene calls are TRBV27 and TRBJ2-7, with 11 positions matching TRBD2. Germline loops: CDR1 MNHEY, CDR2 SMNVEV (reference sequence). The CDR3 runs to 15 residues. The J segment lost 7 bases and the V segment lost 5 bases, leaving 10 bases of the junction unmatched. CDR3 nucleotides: TGTGCCAGCAGTCCATATAGCGGGGGGGCAGGAGAGCAGTACTTC. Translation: CASSPYSGGAGEQYF.

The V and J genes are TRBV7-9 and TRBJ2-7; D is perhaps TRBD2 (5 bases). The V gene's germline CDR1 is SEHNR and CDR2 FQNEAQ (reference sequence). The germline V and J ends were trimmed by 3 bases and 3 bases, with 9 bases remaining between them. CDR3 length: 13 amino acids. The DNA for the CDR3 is TGTGCCAGCAGCTTCGACGGGAACTACGAGCAGTACGTC. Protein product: CASSFDGNYEQYV.

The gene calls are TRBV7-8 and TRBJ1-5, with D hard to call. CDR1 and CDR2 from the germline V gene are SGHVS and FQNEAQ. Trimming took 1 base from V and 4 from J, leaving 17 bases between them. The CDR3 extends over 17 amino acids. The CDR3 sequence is CASSLVPGQKWNQPQHF. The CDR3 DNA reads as TGTGCCAGCAGCTTAGTCCCCGGGCAGAAGTGGAATCAGCCCCAGCATTTT.

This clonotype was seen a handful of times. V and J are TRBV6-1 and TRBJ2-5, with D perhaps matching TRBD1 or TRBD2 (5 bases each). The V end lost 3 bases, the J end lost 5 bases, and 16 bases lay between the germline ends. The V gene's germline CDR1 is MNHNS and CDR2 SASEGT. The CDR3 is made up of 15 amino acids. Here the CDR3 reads CASSEREGARETQYF. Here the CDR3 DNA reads TGTGCCAGCAGTGAGAGGGAAGGGGCTAGGGAGACCCAGTACTTC.

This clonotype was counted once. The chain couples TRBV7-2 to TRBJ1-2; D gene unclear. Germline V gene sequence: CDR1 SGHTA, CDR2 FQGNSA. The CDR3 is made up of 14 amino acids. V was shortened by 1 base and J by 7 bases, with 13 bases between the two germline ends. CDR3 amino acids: CASSLGEEWSGYTF. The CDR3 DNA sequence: TGTGCCAGCAGCTTAGGCGAGGAATGGAGTGGCTACACCTTC.

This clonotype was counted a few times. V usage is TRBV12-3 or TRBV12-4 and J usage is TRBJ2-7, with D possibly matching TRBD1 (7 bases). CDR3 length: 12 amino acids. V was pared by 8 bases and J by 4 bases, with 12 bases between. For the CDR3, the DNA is TGTGCCAGCCAGGGGGGACGGTACGAGCAGTACTTC. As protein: CASQGGRYEQYF.

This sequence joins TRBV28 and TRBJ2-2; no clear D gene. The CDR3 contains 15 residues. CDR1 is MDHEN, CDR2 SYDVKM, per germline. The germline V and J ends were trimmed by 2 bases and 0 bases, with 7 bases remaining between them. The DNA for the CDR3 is TGTGCCAGCAGTTTACTCCCAGCGAACACCGGGGAGCTGTTTTTT. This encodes CASSLLPANTGELFF.

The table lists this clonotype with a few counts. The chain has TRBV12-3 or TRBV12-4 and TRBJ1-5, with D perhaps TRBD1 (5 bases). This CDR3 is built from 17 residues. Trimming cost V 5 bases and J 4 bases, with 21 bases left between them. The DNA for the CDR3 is TGTGCCAGCAGTCTTAGGGGTTTAGAGCGCGTTAATCAGCCCCAGCATTTT. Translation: CASSLRGLERVNQPQHF.

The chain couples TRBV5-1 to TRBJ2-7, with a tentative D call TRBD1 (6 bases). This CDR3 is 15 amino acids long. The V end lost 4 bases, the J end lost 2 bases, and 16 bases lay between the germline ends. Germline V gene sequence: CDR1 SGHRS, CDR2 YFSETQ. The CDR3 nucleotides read TGCGCCAGCAGCCCCCTTCCGGGACAACCCTACGAGCAGTACTTC. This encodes CASSPLPGQPYEQYF.

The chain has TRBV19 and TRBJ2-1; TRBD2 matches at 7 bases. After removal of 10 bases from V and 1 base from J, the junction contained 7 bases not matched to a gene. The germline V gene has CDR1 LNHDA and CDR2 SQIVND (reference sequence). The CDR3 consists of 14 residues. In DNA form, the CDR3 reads TGTGCCACCCGGGGAGGGGATTCCTACAATGAGCAGTTCTTC. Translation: CATRGGDSYNEQFF.

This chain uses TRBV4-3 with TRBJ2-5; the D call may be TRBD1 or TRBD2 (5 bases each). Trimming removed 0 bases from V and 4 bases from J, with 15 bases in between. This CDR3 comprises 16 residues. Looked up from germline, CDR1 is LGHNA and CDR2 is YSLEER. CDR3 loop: CASSQDWGTRGETQYF. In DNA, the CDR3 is TGCGCCAGCAGCCAAGATTGGGGGACCCGAGGAGAGACCCAGTACTTC.

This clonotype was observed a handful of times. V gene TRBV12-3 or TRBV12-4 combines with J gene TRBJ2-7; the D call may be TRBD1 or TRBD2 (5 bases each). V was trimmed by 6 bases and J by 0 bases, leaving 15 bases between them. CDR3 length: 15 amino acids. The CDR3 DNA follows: TGTGCCAGCAGCTCCGGGACCGTAAGCTCCTACGAGCAGTACGTC. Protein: CASSSGTVSSYEQYV.

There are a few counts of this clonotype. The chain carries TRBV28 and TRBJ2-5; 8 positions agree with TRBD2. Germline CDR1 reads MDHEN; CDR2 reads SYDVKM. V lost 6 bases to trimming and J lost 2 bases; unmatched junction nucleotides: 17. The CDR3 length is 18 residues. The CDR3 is CASSLFSGTSGRQETQYF. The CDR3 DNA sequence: TGTGCCAGCAGCCTTTTTAGTGGAACTAGCGGAAGACAAGAGACCCAGTACTTC.

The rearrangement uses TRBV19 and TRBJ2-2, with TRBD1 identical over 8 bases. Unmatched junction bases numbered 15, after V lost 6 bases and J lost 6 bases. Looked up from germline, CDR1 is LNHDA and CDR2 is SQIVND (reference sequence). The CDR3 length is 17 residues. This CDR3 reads CASRLGVDRDQSGELFF. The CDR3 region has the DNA TGTGCCAGTAGGCTGGGGGTGGACAGGGATCAGTCCGGGGAGCTGTTTTTT.

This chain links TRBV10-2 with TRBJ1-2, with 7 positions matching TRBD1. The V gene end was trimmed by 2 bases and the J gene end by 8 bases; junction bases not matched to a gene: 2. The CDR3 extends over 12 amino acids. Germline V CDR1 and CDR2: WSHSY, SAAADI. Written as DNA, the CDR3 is TGCGCCAGCAGTGAGGACAGGGTGGGCTACACCTTC. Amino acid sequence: CASSEDRVGYTF.

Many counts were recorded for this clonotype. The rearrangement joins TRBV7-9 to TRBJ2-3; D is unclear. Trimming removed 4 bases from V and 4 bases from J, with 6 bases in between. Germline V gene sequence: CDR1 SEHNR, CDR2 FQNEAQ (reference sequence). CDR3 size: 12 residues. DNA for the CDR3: TGTGCCAGCAGCTCCCTAGCAGATACGCAGTATTTT. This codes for CASSSLADTQYF.

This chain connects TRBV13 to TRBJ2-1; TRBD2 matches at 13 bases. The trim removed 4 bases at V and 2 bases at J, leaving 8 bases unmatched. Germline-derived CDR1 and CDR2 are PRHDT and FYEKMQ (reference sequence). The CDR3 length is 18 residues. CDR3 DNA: TGTGCCAGCAGCTCGCTTCAGACTAGCGGGGGGACCTACAATGAGCAGTTCTTC. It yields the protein CASSSLQTSGGTYNEQFF.

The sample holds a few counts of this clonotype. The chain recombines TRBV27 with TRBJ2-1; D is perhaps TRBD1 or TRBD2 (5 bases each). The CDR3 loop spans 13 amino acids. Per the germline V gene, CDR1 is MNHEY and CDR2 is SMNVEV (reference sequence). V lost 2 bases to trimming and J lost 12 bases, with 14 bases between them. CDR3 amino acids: CASSLIRDLGQFF. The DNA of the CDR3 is TGTGCCAGCAGTTTAATCCGGGACCTAGGGCAGTTCTTC.

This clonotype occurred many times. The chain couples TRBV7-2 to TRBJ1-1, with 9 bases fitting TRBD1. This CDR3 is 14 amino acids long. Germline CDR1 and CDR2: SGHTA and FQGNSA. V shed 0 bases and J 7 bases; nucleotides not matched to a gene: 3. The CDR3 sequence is CASSLAGTGNEAFF. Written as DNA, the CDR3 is TGTGCCAGCAGCTTAGCAGGGACAGGGAATGAAGCTTTCTTT.

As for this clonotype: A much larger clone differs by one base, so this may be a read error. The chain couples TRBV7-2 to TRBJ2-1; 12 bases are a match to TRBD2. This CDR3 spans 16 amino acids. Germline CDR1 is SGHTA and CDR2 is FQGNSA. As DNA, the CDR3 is TGTGTCAGCAGCCGACGAGCTAGCGGGGGGGCCAATGAGCAGTTCTTC. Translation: CVSSRRASGGANEQFF.

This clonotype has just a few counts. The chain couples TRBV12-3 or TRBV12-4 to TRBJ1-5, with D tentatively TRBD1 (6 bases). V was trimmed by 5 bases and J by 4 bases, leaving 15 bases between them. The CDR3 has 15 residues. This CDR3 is CASSPAWQGNQPQHF. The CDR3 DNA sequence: TGTGCCAGCAGTCCTGCTTGGCAGGGGAATCAGCCCCAGCATTTT.